The entry that follows covers one T cell receptor (beta chain) sequence. The antigen it binds to is not known. Base qualities were left out, and no much larger clone turns up one base away. Systemically healthy Caucasian individuals from Russia, 35 to 40 in total and aged about 6 to 95 years, were included as donors. Each donor gave ten milliliters of peripheral blood, drawn into EDTA-treated Vacutainer tubes. PBMCs were isolated by Ficoll-Paque density-gradient centrifugation, with at least 7 million obtained per sample. Trizol reagent was used to extract total RNA from PBMCs, with at least 5.5 micrograms per sample. For every donor, an aliquot of PBMCs went through flow cytometry to measure the percentages of naive CD45RAhigh/CD27high T cells. The data belong to a study of blood T cells in healthy people across ages (dated by TCRdb to the mid-2010s). At the level of the whole study: In model experiments, template switching captured roughly one uniquely barcoded TCR beta cDNA molecule for every two T cells. Age-related changes in TCR beta repertoire diversity were measured in the study by deep sequencing normalized with unique cDNA molecular identifiers. To avoid experimental bias, donors of different ages were randomly spread across the sequencing lanes. Donors were grouped into four age groups: young (average 16 years), middle-aged (39), aged (over 55) and long-lived (roughly 80). The study analyzed two additional independent replicas of 1 million unique cDNA reads from the same blood draw for two donors, one aged 18 to 30 and one aged 80 or older.

Receptor libraries were prepared by 5' RACE. Sequenced using an Illumina HiSeq 2500. A second about 6 to 11 cycle PCR used a sample-barcoded 5' primer and a J-beta primer mix. Each TCR beta cDNA molecule received a unique molecular identifier from a template-switch 5' adaptor carrying 12 random nucleotides. At least 2.5 million CDR3-containing paired-end reads were obtained from each sample. First-strand cDNA synthesis was performed from all RNA using the Mint cDNA synthesis kit, with priming by a TRBC-specific oligonucleotide. Following uracil-DNA glycosylase treatment, all cDNA underwent a first 18-cycle PCR with the universal primers M1SS and BC2_uni_R. On the authors' methods: Each sample was normalized by randomly selecting 1 million high-quality reads, each carrying a distinct molecular identifier. Reads sharing molecular identifiers were discarded rather than binned into consensus sequences. CDR3 identification, clonotype clustering and error correction used MiTCR with a Q25 quality threshold and the strictest error-elimination algorithm. A nonparametric unseen species model with Euler transformation was used to estimate lower-bound total TCR beta diversity. Starting from the raw public reads, TCRdb applied fastp trimming at Q25, assembled clones with MiXCR and retained in-frame beta chains. Identical CDR3 proteins give one entry, which carries the most common genes and DNA. TCRdb, not the original authors, processed these V and J calls. Counted in this sample were 650,000 to 800,000 distinct CDR3 sequences; more than 40% of them appeared once. The ten largest clones add up to approximately 19% of the sample.

Study-level results and caveats: A strong correlation was found between observed TCR beta diversity and the percentage of naive T cells measured by flow cytometry. Compared with the aged group, more naive CD4+ T cells, fewer expanded clones and increased TCR diversity were shown by the long-lived group, suggesting age selection. Bulk unsorted PBMC profiling prevented conclusive comparison of naive and antigen-experienced compartments. Estimates of total diversity from one million sequenced T cells were regarded as lower bounds and underestimates. The CMV infection status of donors was not known, potentially confounding age-related changes in expanded clonotypes. Observed TCR beta diversity per million T cells fell roughly linearly with age, and a significant reduction was already apparent by age around 40.

The sample was blood. This TCR derives from a man aged 55-75 years in good health.

In nucleotide form, the sequence is TGTGCCACCAGCAGAGATAGGAGCCAAGATACGCAGTATTTT. Protein translation: CATSRDRSQDTQYF. The rearrangement combines TRBV15 with TRBJ2-3; the D gene cannot be named for sure. A distance of 9 bases separates the germline ends of V and J, which lose 0 bases and 5 bases respectively. The CDR3 numbers 14 residues from cysteine through phenylalanine. Only CDR3 DNA is held: 42 bases, read in frame from base 1. Sequences LNHNV (CDR1) and YYDKDF (CDR2) are obtained from the germline V gene (reference sequence).